This T cell receptor beta chain originates from a study of blood T cells in healthy people across ages. Study-level results: A strong correlation was found between TCR beta diversity and the percentage of naive T cells.

Details on this clonotype: The antigen remains unidentified.

Germline CDR1 is SQVTM and CDR2 is ANQGSEA. V was trimmed by 4 bases and J by 2 bases, leaving 11 bases between them. The CDR3 covers 13 residues. A sample-barcoded 5' primer and a J-beta primer mix were used in a second PCR of roughly 6 to 11 cycles. Via MiXCR, TCRdb re-called the 5' RACE reads, giving one row per CDR3 protein. The data contain around 1,600,000 distinct CDR3 sequences, 35% to 45% of them singletons. Material: blood. The clonotype originates from a woman under 30 in good health. The chain combines TRBV29-1 with TRBJ2-5, with TRBD2 as a possible D gene (5 bases). CDR3 protein: CSVVPSTQETQYF. Written as DNA, the CDR3 is TGCAGCGTTGTTCCTAGCACTCAAGAGACCCAGTACTTC. Full variable domain (outside the CDR3, taken from reference TRBV29-1 and TRBJ2-5): SAVISQKPSRDICQRGTSLTIQCQVDSQVTMMFWYRQQPGQSLTLIATANQGSEATYESGFVIDKFPISRPNLTFSTLTVSNMSPEDSSIYLCSVVPSTQETQYFGPGTRLLVL.